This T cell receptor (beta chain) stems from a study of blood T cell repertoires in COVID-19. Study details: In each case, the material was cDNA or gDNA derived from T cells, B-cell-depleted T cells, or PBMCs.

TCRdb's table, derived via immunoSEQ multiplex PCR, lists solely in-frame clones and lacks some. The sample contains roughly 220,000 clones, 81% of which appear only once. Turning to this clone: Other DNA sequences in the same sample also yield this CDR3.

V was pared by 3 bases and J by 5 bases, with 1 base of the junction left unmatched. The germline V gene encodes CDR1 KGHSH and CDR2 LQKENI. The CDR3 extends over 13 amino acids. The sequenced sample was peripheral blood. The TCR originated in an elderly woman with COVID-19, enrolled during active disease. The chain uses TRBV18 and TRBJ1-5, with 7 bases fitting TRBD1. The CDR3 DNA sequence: TGTGCCAGCTCACCGGGGACAGATCAGCCCCAGCATTTT. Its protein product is CASSPGTDQPQHF.